The source of this T cell receptor beta chain is a study of OX40 agonist ivuxolimab in advanced cancers. Study information: Three patients got partial responses; one had hepatocellular carcinoma and two had cutaneous melanoma. The study's findings and limits: The antigen specificity of the peripheral T cells (those that were expanded) was not determined.

The germline V gene has CDR1 MDHEN and CDR2 SYDVKM. V lost 2 bases and J lost 0, with 8 bases in between. The CDR3 totals 15 residues. Details on this clone: Its specificity is not known.

The assay was immunoSEQ multiplex PCR, and TCRdb's table has in-frame clones only and misses some. The sample records 70,000 to 90,000 clones, 89% being singletons. The sequence was collected from an adult with an advanced solid tumor such as melanoma, head and neck, liver or kidney cancer. The chain recombines TRBV28 with TRBJ2-4; D is possibly TRBD1 (5 bases). The material sequenced was CD4+ or CD8+ T cells sorted from blood, taken in a trial of the OX40 agonist ivuxolimab. CDR3: CASSLRTLAKNIQYF. The DNA for the CDR3 is TGTGCCAGCAGTTTACGGACACTAGCCAAAAACATTCAGTACTTC.